This TCR beta chain is from a study of early T cells in non-severe SARS-CoV-2 infection. Study information: Sequencing was performed on bulk RNA from unsorted whole blood, leaving chains unpaired.

Study results and limitations: Private and CD4 specificities were missed by VDJdb matching, skewed to anti-spike CD8.

This clonotype appeared a few times. Its target is not known. Germline V lookup: CDR1 DFQATT, CDR2 SNEGSKA (reference sequence). The length of the CDR3 is 15 residues. With V trimmed by 5 bases and J by 1 base, 7 bases remained unmatched. Individual cDNA molecules were tagged with unique molecular identifiers. Each CDR3 protein is one row after TCRdb ran MiXCR on the 5' RACE reads. The data show about 71,000 distinct CDR3 sequences, approximately 13% seen once. This receptor was obtained from an adult who was a healthcare worker with PCR-confirmed SARS-CoV-2 infection or an uninfected control (not recorded which). Sequenced: whole blood. This rearrangement joins TRBV20-1 to TRBJ1-3, with 8 bases matching TRBD1. The CDR3 reads CSAQRTGPSGNTIYF. In DNA form, the CDR3 reads TGCAGTGCTCAACGGACAGGGCCTTCTGGAAACACCATATATTTT.